The rows below give T cell receptor beta chains drawn from one sample of a study of blood T cell repertoires in COVID-19. Method: immunoSEQ multiplex PCR; TCRdb's copy keeps in-frame clones and lacks some. The top ten hold 4% to 5.5% of the sample, which has about 84,000 clones, about 95% seen once. Specimen: peripheral blood. These TCRs come from a human donor with active COVID-19. The donor label of this sample is uncertain. CDR3s include the opening cysteine and the closing phenylalanine or tryptophan. The D gene is left open where the match is weak. For some rows the clone size is stated as once, few or many, or as a class when expanded; others skip it.

j_call v_call clone_size d_call cdr3_nt cdr3_aa
TRBJ2-1 TRBV18 . . TGTGCCAGCTCACCAAATACAGGCCTGGGATACAATGAGCAGTTCTTC CASSPNTGLGYNEQFF
TRBJ2-5 TRBV7-2 once TRBD1 TGTGCCAGCAGCGATTCTACAGGGGGGAAACGGTACTTC CASSDSTGGKRYF
TRBJ2-7 TRBV5-4 . TRBD1 TGTGCCAGCAGCTTGAAGGGACAGATCTACGAGCAGTACTTC CASSLKGQIYEQYF
TRBJ2-6 TRBV18 . . TGTGCCAGCTCACCAGGCATAATGCCCTCTGGGGCCAACGTCCTGACTTTC CASSPGIMPSGANVLTF
TRBJ2-7 TRBV6-5 . TRBD2 TGTGCCAGCAGACACTCGGGGGGTTACGAGCAGTACTTC CASRHSGGYEQYF
TRBJ2-6 TRBV25-1 . . TGTGCCAGCAGTGAGTTCCGAACAGGGACAGGGGCCAACGTCCTGACTTTC CASSEFRTGTGANVLTF
TRBJ2-4 TRBV11-2 once . TGTGCCAGCAGGAGGGCGGAGGGGGCCAAAAACATTCAGTACTTC CASRRAEGAKNIQYF
TRBJ1-4 TRBV6-1 . . TGTGCCAGCAGTGATCGAAACAGCGAAAAACTGTTTTTT CASSDRNSEKLFF
TRBJ2-7 TRBV6-2/TRBV6-3 . . TGTGCCAGCAGTCAGCTAAGTGGGAGCTACGAGCAGTACTTC CASSQLSGSYEQYF
TRBJ2-6 TRBV2 . TRBD1 TGTGCCAGCAGAGCCGGGACAGGGGGAACTGGGGCCAACGTCCTGACTTTC CASRAGTGGTGANVLTF
TRBJ2-7 TRBV4-1 . . TGCGCCAGCAGCCAGCAGGGTTTCTACGAGCAGTACTTC CASSQQGFYEQYF
TRBJ2-7 TRBV27 . TRBD1 TGTGCCAGTAAAATTGAGACAGGGGTGGTTGAGCAGTACTTC CASKIETGVVEQYF
TRBJ2-1 TRBV5-1 . . TGCGCCAGCAGCTTGGGGACGGAGGCGCACAATGAGCAGTTCTTC CASSLGTEAHNEQFF
TRBJ2-7 TRBV12-3/TRBV12-4 . . TGTGCCAGCAGGTTTTTCGGGGGGCACGAGCAGTACTTC CASRFFGGHEQYF
TRBJ2-7 TRBV14 . TRBD2 TGTGCCAGCAGTCATTGGGCCCGGGCTAGCGGGAGGTACGAGCAGTACTTC CASSHWARASGRYEQYF
TRBJ2-3 TRBV20-1 . TRBD2 TGCAGTGCTAGTAAGGCTAGCGGGAGAACAGATACGCAGTATTTT CSASKASGRTDTQYF
TRBJ2-7 TRBV7-2 . . TGTGCCAGCAGCTTGAGGGCCTACGAGCAGTACTTC CASSLRAYEQYF